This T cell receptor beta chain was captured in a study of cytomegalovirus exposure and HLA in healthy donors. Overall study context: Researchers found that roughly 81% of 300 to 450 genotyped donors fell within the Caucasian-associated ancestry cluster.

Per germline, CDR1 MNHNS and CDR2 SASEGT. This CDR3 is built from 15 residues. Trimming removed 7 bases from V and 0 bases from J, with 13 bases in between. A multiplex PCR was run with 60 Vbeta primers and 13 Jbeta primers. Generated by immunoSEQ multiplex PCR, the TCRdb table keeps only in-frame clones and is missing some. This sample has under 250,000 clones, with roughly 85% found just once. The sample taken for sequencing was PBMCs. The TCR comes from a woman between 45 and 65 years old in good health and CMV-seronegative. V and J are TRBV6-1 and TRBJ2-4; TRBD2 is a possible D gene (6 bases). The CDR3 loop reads CASIWGVLAKNIQYF. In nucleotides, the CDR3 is TGTGCCAGCATATGGGGGGTTCTAGCCAAAAACATTCAGTACTTC.